This TCR beta chain was profiled in a study of sequential checkpoint blockade in melanoma. The assay was immunoSEQ multiplex PCR, and TCRdb's table has in-frame clones only and misses some. The sample includes around 18,000 clones, approximately 74% of them seen just once. Treatment denoted: randomized to nivolumab then ipilimumab (arm A) or the reverse (arm B). Sorted cells were live CD3+CD8+, lacking CD19 and CD56, from PBMCs. Germline CDR1 reads MGHRA; CDR2 reads YSYEKL. The length of the CDR3 is 15 residues. J lost 2 bases, V lost 3 bases, and 1 base had no gene match. This receptor was identified in a human donor with melanoma. V is TRBV4-1 and J is TRBJ2-3; 11 bases fit TRBD2. Sequencing used CD8+ T cells sorted from blood (inferred from file names), obtained from a patient given nivolumab and ipilimumab in sequence. The DNA for the CDR3 is TGCGCCAGCAGCCAGGGACTAGCGGACACAGATACGCAGTATTTT. Encoded protein: CASSQGLADTDTQYF.